This T cell receptor beta chain was obtained from a study of molecular identifiers for immune sequencing clone quantification. Study-wide points: Spiked TCR RNA from one Jurkat cell reportedly showed up when mixed among around 1 million naive cells.

MiXCR was run by TCRdb on the PCR reads, yielding one entry per CDR3 protein. The table lists roughly 300,000 distinct CDR3 sequences, 24% of them singletons. The V gene's germline CDR1 is MNHEY and CDR2 SVGEGT. This CDR3 contains 15 residues. Using a CD8+CD4-CCR7+CD45RA+ phenotype, naive CD8 T cells were sorted. On this clonotype itself: What it binds is unknown. A read error may produce the germline difference seen at one junction end.

The origin of this receptor is a human donor in good health. Some libraries in this study had Jurkat cell RNA spiked in. The specimen sequenced was naive CD8+ T cells from blood, with Jurkat cell RNA spiked in. Subset reported: FACS-sorted CD8+CD4-CCR7+CD45RA+ naive T cells. The chain carries TRBV6-2 or TRBV6-3 and TRBJ2-4, with 11 bases aligning to TRBD1. This chain's CDR3 is CASSRDRGAKTIQYF. As DNA, the CDR3 is TGTGCCAGCAGTCGGGACAGGGGGGCCAAAACCATTCAGTACTTC.